The 21 T cell receptor beta chains reported below all come from one sample, sequenced in a study of blood T cells in healthy people across ages. Using a J-beta primer mix together with a sample-barcoded 5' primer, a second PCR was run for about 6 to 12 cycles. TCRdb processed the 5' RACE reads anew with MiXCR; each CDR3 protein has one entry. The profile shows 700,000 to 850,000 distinct CDR3 sequences, under 40% of them singletons. What was sequenced was blood. The receptors stem from a man in his late teens or twenties in good health.

On this clonotype: Compared with germline, one end of the junction differs, possibly owing to a read error. The chain couples TRBV12-3 or TRBV12-4 to TRBJ2-1, with 8 bases matching TRBD2. This CDR3 contains 15 residues. DNA of the CDR3: TGTGCCAGCAGTCCGAGCGGGGGATCCTACAATGAGCGGTTCTTC. This sequence encodes CASSPSGGSYNERFF.

The chain is built from TRBV4-3 and TRBJ2-5; TRBD1 is a possible D gene (6 bases). CDR1 and CDR2 (germline): LGHNA, YSLEER. V was shortened by 4 bases and J by 11 bases, with 20 bases between the two germline ends. The CDR3 totals 14 residues. The DNA for the CDR3 is TGCGCCAGCAGCCCGTTGGACAGCGACAATGAGCAGTACTTC. It encodes CASSPLDSDNEQYF.

Only a few counts were recorded for this clonotype. The gene calls are TRBV4-2 and TRBJ1-5; D possibly corresponds to TRBD1 (5 bases). Germline V gene lookup returns CDR1 LGHNA and CDR2 YNFKEQ. This CDR3 contains 17 residues. V lost 0 bases to trimming and J lost 0 bases, with 12 bases between them. The CDR3 protein is CASSQDGGEGSNQPQHF. CDR3 nucleotides: TGTGCCAGCAGCCAAGATGGAGGGGAGGGTAGCAATCAGCCCCAGCATTTT.

This clonotype was found many times. V is TRBV7-2 and J is TRBJ2-5, with TRBD1 as a possible D gene (6 bases). Germline V gene lookup returns CDR1 SGHTA and CDR2 FQGNSA. V was shortened by 6 bases and J by 3 bases, with 11 bases between the two germline ends. This CDR3 has 13 amino acids. The CDR3 DNA follows: TGTGCCAGCAGTCTAAACAGGGAAGAGACCCAGTACTTC. Translation: CASSLNREETQYF.

In this sample, this clonotype turned up once. This chain joins TRBV20-1 and TRBJ1-1, with 9 bases fitting TRBD1. Germline values: CDR1 DFQATT, CDR2 SNEGSKA (reference sequence). Unmatched junction bases numbered 4, after V lost 6 bases and J lost 2 bases. The length of the CDR3 is 13 residues. CDR3 in DNA: TGCAGTGCCAGGACAGGGGATAACACTGAAGCTTTCTTT. Amino acids: CSARTGDNTEAFF.

As concerns this clonotype: A much larger clone differs by one base, so this may be a read error. V gene TRBV25-1 combines with J gene TRBJ2-5; perhaps D is TRBD1 or TRBD2 (5 bases each). Per the germline V gene, CDR1 is MGHDK and CDR2 is SYGVNS. The CDR3 is 14 residues long. Trimming removed 1 base at V and 3 bases at J, with 9 bases between. CDR3 region: CASSELGVEETQYF. CDR3 nucleotide sequence: TGTGCCAGCAGTGAATTGGGGGTAGAAGAGACCCAGTACTTC. Combining the CDR3 with reference TRBV25-1 and TRBJ2-5 gives the whole variable domain EADIYQTPRYLVIGTGKKITLECSQTMGHDKMYWYQQDPGMELHLIHYSYGVNSTEKGDLSSESTVSRIRTEHFPLTLESARPSHTSQYLCASSELGVEETQYFGPGTRLLVL.

This clonotype was counted at least ten times. This chain joins TRBV9 and TRBJ2-5; D may be TRBD2 (5 bases). Looked up from germline, CDR1 is SGDLS and CDR2 is YYNGEE. This CDR3 spans 13 amino acids. V lost 4 bases and J lost 1, with 8 bases in between. The CDR3 nucleotides read TGTGCCAGCAGCTTCGCGGGCCAAGAGACCCAGTACTTC. It codes for CASSFAGQETQYF.

This chain connects TRBV9 to TRBJ1-5; the D gene is possibly TRBD1 (5 bases). The V gene lost 0 bases and the J gene lost 6 bases, with 10 bases spanning the gap. The CDR3 runs to 14 residues. The germline V gene has CDR1 SGDLS and CDR2 YYNGEE. The CDR3 sequence: CASSVGGDAQPQHF. CDR3 sequence (DNA): TGTGCCAGCAGCGTAGGGGGGGACGCTCAGCCCCAGCATTTT.

The V and J genes are TRBV20-1 and TRBJ1-5; D may be TRBD1 (5 bases). The V gene lost 5 bases and the J gene lost 0 bases, with 17 bases spanning the gap. The CDR3 runs to 16 residues. Germline V gene lookup returns CDR1 DFQATT and CDR2 SNEGSKA (reference sequence). In nucleotides, the CDR3 is TGCAGTGCTGGATGGGACGGAGACTATAGCAATCAGCCCCAGCATTTT. It codes for CSAGWDGDYSNQPQHF.

The chain joins TRBV12-3 or TRBV12-4 to TRBJ1-1; 8 positions match TRBD1. The V and J ends lost 6 bases and 6 bases, in that order; junction bases with no gene match: 15. The CDR3 has 16 residues. CDR3 amino acids: CASSPDRVSSSAEAFF. For the CDR3, the DNA is TGTGCCAGCAGCCCGGACAGGGTCTCCTCTTCTGCTGAAGCTTTCTTT.

This clonotype occurred a few times. The chain is built from TRBV29-1 and TRBJ2-7; 12 bases fit TRBD2. Per germline, CDR1 SQVTM and CDR2 ANQGSEA. The CDR3 consists of 13 residues. Losses at the gene ends were 5 bases for V and 9 bases for J; bases not matched to a gene: 8. CDR3 sequence reads: CSVRLAGVSGQYF. The CDR3 DNA sequence: TGCAGCGTTAGACTAGCGGGGGTATCCGGGCAGTACTTC.

Note on this clonotype: One end of the junction does not line up with germline, which may come from a read error. This chain joins TRBV4-2 and TRBJ2-4; the D is unclear. Germline assignment: CDR1 LGHNA and CDR2 YNFKEQ. The CDR3 has 15 amino acids. The CDR3 loop is CASSQDGIAKNIRYF. The CDR3 nucleotides read TGTGCCAGCAGCCAAGATGGGATAGCCAAAAACATTCGGTACTTC.

The chain is built from TRBV2 and TRBJ1-1; no firm D call. The CDR3 runs 13 residues. Germline V gene sequence: CDR1 SNHLY, CDR2 FYNNEI. Deletions cut 4 bases from V and 0 bases from J, with 6 bases between. In nucleotides, the CDR3 is TGTGCCAGCAGTGCGGCGTTGAACACTGAAGCTTTCTTT. This sequence encodes CASSAALNTEAFF. Using reference TRBV2 and TRBJ1-1 for the parts outside the CDR3, the full variable domain is EPEVTQTPSHQVTQMGQEVILRCVPISNHLYFYWYRQILGQKVEFLVSFYNNEISEKSEIFDDQFSVERPDGSNFTLKIRSTKLEDSAMYFCASSAALNTEAFFGQGTRLTVV.

This clonotype was detected only a few times. The chain recombines TRBV6-5 with TRBJ2-7; unclear D gene. CDR3 length: 16 amino acids. The germline V and J ends were trimmed by 0 bases and 0 bases, with 12 bases remaining between them. From germline, CDR1 is MNHEY and CDR2 SVGAGI. The CDR3 region has the DNA TGTGCCAGCAGTTACTCTGCCAGATCCAACTCCTACGAGCAGTACTTC. It codes for CASSYSARSNSYEQYF.

The chain is built from TRBV10-1 and TRBJ1-1; TRBD1 agrees at 8 bases. Germline V gives CDR1 WNHNN, CDR2 SYGVQD (reference sequence). With V trimmed by 3 bases and J by 4 bases, 19 bases remained unmatched. The length of the CDR3 is 19 residues. CDR3 coding DNA: TGCGCCAGCAGTGACTTCGGACAGGGAAGTACTGGGTTTCGCACTGAAGCTTTCTTT. Translating it yields CASSDFGQGSTGFRTEAFF.

The chain joins TRBV7-9 to TRBJ2-4; 11 bases are a match to TRBD2. Judging by the DNA end, TRBJ2-7 fits better; the J call may be wrong. Germline V gene data show CDR1 as SEHNR and CDR2 as FQNEAQ (reference sequence). CDR3 length: 14 amino acids. CDR3 coding DNA: TGTGCCAGCAGCCCTAGCGGGGGGCGGTACGAGCAGTACTTC. It yields the protein CASSPSGGRYEQYF.

This chain links TRBV25-1 with TRBJ1-2; D is undetermined. CDR3 length: 12 residues. CDR1 MGHDK and CDR2 SYGVNS come from the germline V gene. Deletions cut 2 bases from V and 8 bases from J, with 9 bases between. The CDR3 region has the DNA TGTGCCAGCAGTGAACTATGGGGAGGCTACACCTTC. Translation: CASSELWGGYTF.

This clonotype was counted ten times or more. This chain links TRBV5-1 with TRBJ1-2, with TRBD1 as a possible D gene (5 bases). Germline V gene data show CDR1 as SGHRS and CDR2 as YFSETQ. The CDR3 consists of 13 residues. Between the trimmed V and J ends, which lost 4 bases and 8 bases, there was a span of 15 bases. In nucleotides, the CDR3 is TGCGCCAGCAGCGCCACCGGGACGCTCGGCTACACCTTC. Its protein product is CASSATGTLGYTF.

In this sample, this clonotype turned up many times. The rearrangement uses TRBV28 and TRBJ2-3, with 8 positions matching TRBD2. The V and J ends lost 7 bases and 1 base, in that order; junction bases with no gene match: 7. The CDR3 is 15 residues long. Germline-derived CDR1 and CDR2 are MDHEN and SYDVKM. The CDR3 is CASKKRGGRTDTQYF. The DNA for the CDR3 is TGTGCCAGCAAGAAACGGGGGGGCCGCACAGATACGCAGTATTTT.

This clonotype has more than one count but fewer than ten. The chain carries TRBV20-1 and TRBJ2-1; 8 positions match TRBD1. The length of the CDR3 is 16 residues. V gave up 5 bases and J gave up 0 bases; unmatched junction bases: 9. Germline lookup yields CDR1 DFQATT and CDR2 SNEGSKA (reference sequence). The CDR3 region has the DNA TGCAGTGCTCACCCAGGGGGCAAGAGCTCCTACAATGAGCAGTTCTTC. This encodes CSAHPGGKSSYNEQFF.

On this clonotype: This may be a read error: a much more frequent sequence differs by one nucleotide. This chain links TRBV9 with TRBJ2-1; D might be TRBD1 (6 bases). Germline values: CDR1 SGDLS, CDR2 YYNGEE. The CDR3 totals 13 residues. V lost 3 bases to trimming and J lost 5 bases, with 9 bases between them. CDR3 bases: TGTGCCAGCAGCGCCGAGGGGGACAATGAGCAGTTCTTC. Translation: CASSAEGDNEQFF.